This is a list of T cell receptor beta chains from one sample in a study of CD8 T cells in Susac syndrome. TCRdb analysed the immunoSEQ multiplex PCR reads with MiXCR anew, one entry per CDR3 protein. Of around 300,000 distinct CDR3 sequences listed, 89% are singletons. The sample was CD8+ T cells from PBMCs. Source of these receptors: a human donor with multiple sclerosis. CDR3s include the opening cysteine and the closing phenylalanine or tryptophan. Fields, in order: D gene, V gene, J gene, clone size, CDR3 protein, CDR3 DNA. D genes are given only for firm matches. Only part of the rows carry a size: once, few, many, or a class if the clone is expanded.

d_call: -
v_call: TRBV5-1
j_call: TRBJ2-5
clone_size: -
cdr3_aa: CASRRRGYQETQYF
cdr3_nt: TGCGCCAGCCGACGTAGGGGATACCAAGAGACCCAGTACTTC

d_call: -
v_call: TRBV3-1
j_call: TRBJ2-2
clone_size: -
cdr3_aa: CASSQAYLTGELFF
cdr3_nt: TGTGCCAGCAGCCAAGCTTACCTCACCGGGGAGCTGTTTTTT

d_call: TRBD2
v_call: TRBV29-1
j_call: TRBJ2-1
clone_size: -
cdr3_aa: CSVEQRTSGRSYNEQFF
cdr3_nt: TGCAGCGTTGAACAAAGGACTAGCGGGAGATCCTACAATGAGCAGTTCTTC

d_call: -
v_call: TRBV7-9
j_call: TRBJ1-6
clone_size: -
cdr3_aa: CASSLRGSDNSPLHF
cdr3_nt: TGTGCCAGCAGCTTACGGGGCTCCGATAATTCACCCCTCCACTTT

d_call: -
v_call: TRBV19
j_call: TRBJ2-1
clone_size: -
cdr3_aa: CASSELSSYNEQFF
cdr3_nt: TGTGCCAGTAGTGAGTTGAGCTCCTACAATGAGCAGTTCTTC

d_call: -
v_call: TRBV27
j_call: TRBJ2-1
clone_size: -
cdr3_aa: CASSLGTGAGNEQFF
cdr3_nt: TGTGCCAGCAGTTTAGGGACAGGAGCGGGGAATGAGCAGTTCTTC

d_call: TRBD1
v_call: TRBV5-6
j_call: TRBJ1-1
clone_size: -
cdr3_aa: CASQDRVSEAFF
cdr3_nt: TGTGCCAGTCAAGACAGGGTGTCTGAAGCTTTCTTT

d_call: -
v_call: TRBV27
j_call: TRBJ2-1
clone_size: -
cdr3_aa: CASSLIAFGAVNEQFF
cdr3_nt: TGTGCCAGCAGTCTTATCGCATTTGGGGCGGTTAATGAGCAGTTCTTC

d_call: TRBD2
v_call: TRBV20-1
j_call: TRBJ2-7
clone_size: -
cdr3_aa: CSARDPTLMGGEQYF
cdr3_nt: TGCAGTGCTAGAGATCCAACACTAATGGGAGGGGAGCAGTACTTC

d_call: -
v_call: TRBV29-1
j_call: TRBJ2-7
clone_size: few
cdr3_aa: CSVEEAGTYEQYF
cdr3_nt: TGCAGCGTTGAAGAGGCTGGGACCTACGAGCAGTACTTC

d_call: TRBD1
v_call: TRBV4-3
j_call: TRBJ1-2
clone_size: -
cdr3_aa: CASSQDRNRGIGYTF
cdr3_nt: TGCGCCAGCAGCCAAGATAGGAACAGGGGTATAGGCTACACCTTC

d_call: -
v_call: TRBV2
j_call: TRBJ2-1
clone_size: once
cdr3_aa: CAGDQGGGYNEQFF
cdr3_nt: TGTGCCGGAGACCAGGGAGGTGGTTACAATGAGCAGTTCTTC

d_call: -
v_call: TRBV7-9
j_call: TRBJ2-7
clone_size: -
cdr3_aa: CASSVIAGQDTYEQYF
cdr3_nt: TGTGCCAGCAGCGTTATAGCGGGACAGGATACCTACGAGCAGTACTTC

d_call: TRBD2
v_call: TRBV30
j_call: TRBJ2-3
clone_size: -
cdr3_aa: CAWNLAGGSDTQYF
cdr3_nt: TGTGCCTGGAATCTGGCGGGGGGGTCAGATACGCAGTATTTT

d_call: -
v_call: TRBV5-6
j_call: TRBJ2-4
clone_size: -
cdr3_aa: CASSRQGGKNIQYF
cdr3_nt: TGTGCCAGCAGCCGCCAGGGTGGCAAAAACATTCAGTACTTC

d_call: TRBD2
v_call: TRBV28
j_call: TRBJ2-7
clone_size: -
cdr3_aa: CASSPGLVSYYEQYF
cdr3_nt: TGTGCCAGCAGCCCGGGACTAGTCTCCTACTACGAGCAGTACTTC

d_call: -
v_call: TRBV27
j_call: TRBJ2-2
clone_size: -
cdr3_aa: CASVSPAGELFF
cdr3_nt: TGTGCCAGCGTTTCCCCAGCCGGGGAGCTGTTTTTT

d_call: -
v_call: TRBV7-3
j_call: TRBJ2-3
clone_size: -
cdr3_aa: CASSLRGSPKEYTDTQYF
cdr3_nt: TGTGCCAGCAGCTTGAGGGGATCCCCCAAGGAGTACACAGATACGCAGTATTTT

d_call: TRBD1
v_call: TRBV20-1
j_call: TRBJ2-7
clone_size: -
cdr3_aa: CSARDIKTGDYEQYF
cdr3_nt: TGCAGTGCTAGAGATATCAAGACAGGGGACTACGAGCAGTACTTC

d_call: -
v_call: TRBV24-1
j_call: TRBJ2-7
clone_size: -
cdr3_aa: CATSDGTYEQYF
cdr3_nt: TGTGCCACCAGTGATGGGACCTACGAGCAGTACTTC

d_call: -
v_call: TRBV29-1
j_call: TRBJ2-1
clone_size: -
cdr3_aa: CSARRSGGINNEQFF
cdr3_nt: TGCAGCGCCCGCCGGAGCGGCGGGATAAACAATGAGCAGTTCTTC

d_call: -
v_call: TRBV29-1
j_call: TRBJ2-3
clone_size: -
cdr3_aa: CSGLGGPTTDTQYF
cdr3_nt: TGCAGCGGTTTAGGCGGCCCCACGACAGATACGCAGTATTTT

d_call: -
v_call: TRBV27
j_call: TRBJ2-7
clone_size: -
cdr3_aa: CASSFLAGEWNEQYF
cdr3_nt: TGTGCCAGCAGTTTTCTGGCAGGGGAATGGAACGAGCAGTACTTC

d_call: TRBD1
v_call: TRBV5-6
j_call: TRBJ1-2
clone_size: -
cdr3_aa: CASSPFGQGPEGYGYTF
cdr3_nt: TGTGCCAGCAGCCCCTTCGGACAGGGCCCCGAAGGCTATGGCTACACCTTC

d_call: -
v_call: TRBV6-1
j_call: TRBJ1-4
clone_size: -
cdr3_aa: CASSLGLGSTNEKLFF
cdr3_nt: TGTGCCAGCAGCCTAGGCCTCGGGTCAACTAATGAAAAACTGTTTTTT

d_call: TRBD2
v_call: TRBV28
j_call: TRBJ2-3
clone_size: -
cdr3_aa: CASSSSRLAGGTDTQYF
cdr3_nt: TGTGCCAGCAGTTCCTCCAGACTAGCGGGAGGTACAGATACGCAGTATTTT

d_call: TRBD2
v_call: TRBV6-1
j_call: TRBJ2-6
clone_size: -
cdr3_aa: CASSDKLAPTRSGANVLTF
cdr3_nt: TGTGCCAGCAGTGACAAACTAGCGCCAACTCGCTCTGGGGCCAACGTCCTGACTTTC

d_call: TRBD1
v_call: TRBV27
j_call: TRBJ2-2
clone_size: -
cdr3_aa: CASSLYAGGLNTGELFF
cdr3_nt: TGTGCCAGCAGTTTATATGCAGGGGGTTTAAACACCGGGGAGCTGTTTTTT

d_call: TRBD1
v_call: TRBV14
j_call: TRBJ2-7
clone_size: -
cdr3_aa: CASSQARTGGYGYEQYF
cdr3_nt: TGTGCCAGCAGCCAAGCCCGAACAGGGGGCTATGGTTACGAGCAGTACTTC

d_call: -
v_call: TRBV7-8
j_call: TRBJ2-3
clone_size: -
cdr3_aa: CASSLVRGSTDTQYF
cdr3_nt: TGTGCCAGCAGCTTAGTTCGCGGAAGCACAGATACGCAGTATTTT

d_call: TRBD1
v_call: TRBV4-3
j_call: TRBJ2-5
clone_size: once
cdr3_aa: CASSQVRGPYQETQYF
cdr3_nt: TGCGCCAGCAGCCAAGTCAGGGGGCCGTACCAAGAGACCCAGTACTTC

d_call: -
v_call: TRBV5-1
j_call: TRBJ1-1
clone_size: -
cdr3_aa: CASTLSGLGNTEAFF
cdr3_nt: TGCGCCAGCACCCTATCAGGTCTCGGGAACACTGAAGCTTTCTTT

d_call: TRBD1
v_call: TRBV20-1
j_call: TRBJ2-7
clone_size: -
cdr3_aa: CSARDRDSPFPYEQYF
cdr3_nt: TGCAGTGCTAGAGATCGGGACAGCCCCTTCCCCTACGAGCAGTACTTC

d_call: -
v_call: TRBV3-1
j_call: TRBJ1-1
clone_size: -
cdr3_aa: CASSQDDGSWTEAFF
cdr3_nt: TGTGCCAGCAGCCAAGATGACGGCAGCTGGACTGAAGCTTTCTTT

d_call: TRBD2
v_call: TRBV12-3/TRBV12-4
j_call: TRBJ2-1
clone_size: -
cdr3_aa: CASSLAESSYNEQFF
cdr3_nt: TGTGCCAGCAGCCTAGCGGAGAGCTCCTACAATGAGCAGTTCTTC

d_call: TRBD1
v_call: TRBV4-3
j_call: TRBJ2-6
clone_size: -
cdr3_aa: CASSQEAPGGGSPGANVLTF
cdr3_nt: TGCGCCAGCAGCCAAGAGGCGCCAGGGGGCGGGTCTCCTGGGGCCAACGTCCTGACTTTC

d_call: TRBD1
v_call: TRBV6-2/TRBV6-3
j_call: TRBJ1-1
clone_size: -
cdr3_aa: CATGQTGNTEAFF
cdr3_nt: TGTGCCACGGGACAGACGGGGAACACTGAAGCTTTCTTT

d_call: -
v_call: TRBV12-3/TRBV12-4
j_call: TRBJ1-1
clone_size: once
cdr3_aa: CASSLLGVGTEAFF
cdr3_nt: TGTGCCAGCAGTTTATTGGGAGTGGGAACTGAAGCTTTCTTT

d_call: TRBD2
v_call: TRBV7-9
j_call: TRBJ2-1
clone_size: -
cdr3_aa: CASSHSRAGGHNEQFF
cdr3_nt: TGTGCCAGCAGCCACTCTCGGGCGGGGGGGCATAATGAGCAGTTCTTC

d_call: -
v_call: TRBV6-1
j_call: TRBJ2-1
clone_size: few
cdr3_aa: CASSDAATGIDEQFF
cdr3_nt: TGTGCCAGCAGTGACGCCGCTACAGGGATCGATGAGCAGTTCTTC

d_call: -
v_call: TRBV30
j_call: TRBJ1-1
clone_size: -
cdr3_aa: CAWGLDPTEAFF
cdr3_nt: TGTGCCTGGGGACTCGACCCCACTGAAGCTTTCTTT

d_call: -
v_call: TRBV9
j_call: TRBJ2-3
clone_size: -
cdr3_aa: CASSVVGGTFTDTQYF
cdr3_nt: TGTGCCAGCAGCGTAGTTGGAGGGACATTCACAGATACGCAGTATTTT

d_call: -
v_call: TRBV9
j_call: TRBJ2-1
clone_size: -
cdr3_aa: CASSVEISGPQQFF
cdr3_nt: TGTGCCAGCAGCGTAGAAATTTCAGGGCCTCAGCAGTTCTTC

d_call: TRBD2
v_call: TRBV27
j_call: TRBJ2-1
clone_size: -
cdr3_aa: CASSIAGGRVDEQFF
cdr3_nt: TGTGCCAGCAGTATAGCGGGAGGGCGGGTAGATGAGCAGTTCTTC